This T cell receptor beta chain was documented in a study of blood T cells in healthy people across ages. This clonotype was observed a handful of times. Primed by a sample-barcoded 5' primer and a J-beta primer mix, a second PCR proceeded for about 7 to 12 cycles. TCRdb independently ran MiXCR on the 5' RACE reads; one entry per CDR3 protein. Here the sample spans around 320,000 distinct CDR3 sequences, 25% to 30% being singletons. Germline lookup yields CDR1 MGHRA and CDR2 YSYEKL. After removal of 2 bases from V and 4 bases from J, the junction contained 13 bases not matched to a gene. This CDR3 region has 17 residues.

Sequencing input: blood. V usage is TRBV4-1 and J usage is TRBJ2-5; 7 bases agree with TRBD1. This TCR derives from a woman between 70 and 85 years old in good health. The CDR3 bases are TGCGCCAGCAGCCAATCTACCGGGACAGCTGAAAGAGAGACCCAGTACTTC. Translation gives CASSQSTGTAERETQYF.